The 10 T cell receptor beta chains reported below all come from one sample, sequenced in a study of T cells expressing NK-cell markers. No DNA is given; TCRdb re-called the 5' RACE reads and lists each CDR3 protein once. Its clone listing holds 150,000 to 180,000 distinct CDR3 sequences. Input material: blood T cells: a sorted CD56 or NKG2C T cell subset, CD4+ or CD8+ T cells, or bulk PBMC T cells (not recorded which). The receptors originated from a woman aged 45-59 years in good health.

This chain joins TRBV6-1 and TRBJ1-4; the TCRdb D gene call, TRBD1, has no DNA to confirm it. The CDR3 is made up of 16 amino acids. From germline, CDR1 is MNHNS and CDR2 SASEGT. CDR3 sequence: CASTWGLLPTNEKLFF.

V gene TRBV5-6 combines with J gene TRBJ2-3; TCRdb reports TRBD1, a call that lacks DNA to check it against. Looked up from germline, CDR1 is SGHDT and CDR2 is YYEEEE. The CDR3 runs 16 residues. CDR3 protein: CASSPTTGDYTDTQYF.

The rearrangement joins TRBV6-4 to TRBJ2-3. The CDR3 covers 14 residues. In germline, CDR1 is MRHNA, CDR2 SNTAGT. The CDR3 spells CASSDSDSAGTQYF.

The V call is TRBV20-1, the J call TRBJ1-1. This CDR3 is built from 11 residues. Germline CDR1 DFQATT, CDR2 SNEGSKA (reference sequence). The CDR3: CSARINTEAFF.

CDR3 in amino acids: CSVEGMGQGNIQYF. J is TRBJ2-4 and V is TRBV29-1; TCRdb gives TRBD1 as the D gene, but with no DNA this cannot be confirmed. The CDR3 length is 14 residues. Germline-derived CDR1 and CDR2 are SQVTM and ANQGSEA.

This rearrangement joins TRBV2 to TRBJ2-1. CDR3 size: 12 residues. Looked up from germline, CDR1 is SNHLY and CDR2 is FYNNEI. CDR3 residues: CASSGPMNEQFF.

This chain links TRBV9 with TRBJ2-7; there is no DNA to check the TCRdb D call of TRBD1. The V gene's germline CDR1 is SGDLS and CDR2 YYNGEE. There are 14 residues in the CDR3. The CDR3: CASSLRGGTGEQYF.

The rearrangement uses TRBV15 and TRBJ1-2. Germline CDR1 reads LNHNV; CDR2 reads YYDKDF (reference sequence). The CDR3 contains 12 residues. CDR3 sequence reads: CATSRDPYGYTF. The complete variable domain, with remaining parts taken from reference TRBV15 and TRBJ1-2, reads DAMVIQNPRYQVTQFGKPVTLSCSQTLNHNVMYWYQQKSSQAPKLLFHYYDKDFNNEADTPDNFQSRRPNTSFCFLDIRSPGLGDTAMYLCATSRDPYGYTFGSGTRLTVV.

The rearrangement joins TRBV7-8 to TRBJ1-1; the D gene TCRdb calls, TRBD1, cannot be checked with no DNA. This CDR3 is built from 16 residues. Germline values: CDR1 SGHVS, CDR2 FQNEAQ. Here the CDR3 reads CASSYRDRVSATEAFF.

The J gene is TRBJ2-7, the V gene TRBV2; TCRdb calls TRBD1, which cannot be checked without DNA. Per germline, CDR1 SNHLY and CDR2 FYNNEI. This CDR3 contains 16 residues. CDR3 amino acids: CASSPFRTAMDGEQYF.